This T cell receptor beta chain is drawn from a study of cytomegalovirus exposure and HLA in healthy donors. It was with 60 Vbeta and 13 Jbeta primers that the PCR ran. The method was immunoSEQ multiplex PCR; TCRdb's version includes in-frame clones alone and lacks a portion of them. The repertoire holds around 130,000 clones, about 80% seen once, with 2.7% in the top ten. V lost 0 bases to trimming and J lost 3 bases, with 3 bases between them. CDR3 length: 12 residues. The germline CDR1 and CDR2 sequences are SGDLS and YYNGEE. The chain recombines TRBV9 with TRBJ1-1; D not certain. The source material was PBMCs. The TCR sequence derives from a boy younger than 10 in good health and CMV-seronegative. Written as DNA, the CDR3 is TGTGCCAGCAGCGTAGGCGACACTGAAGCTTTCTTT. This codes for CASSVGDTEAFF.